The clone carrying this T cell receptor (beta chain) was counted a few times. CDR3-region Arm-PCR and iRepertoire HTBI primers produced the TCR beta libraries. TCRdb called the multiplex PCR reads again in MiXCR, with one record for every CDR3 protein. Among approximately 440,000 distinct CDR3 sequences listed, roughly a quarter were seen once. The record originates from a study of regulatory T cells in long-lasting Graves disease. The CDR3 loop spans 15 amino acids. Germline V lookup: CDR1 SGHVS, CDR2 FNYEAQ. V dropped 4 bases and J dropped 6; count of bases not matched to a gene: 9. Time point indicated: persistent/refractory GD, antithyroid drugs over 5 years with positive TRAb. RNA from PBMCs was the source of the TCR library.

The gene calls are TRBV7-6 and TRBJ2-7, with 10 bases matching TRBD1. The sample was peripheral blood mononuclear cells (PBMCs), taken when the disease was refractory, from a patient treated with antithyroid drugs. The TCR comes from a female donor with Graves disease. The CDR3 DNA follows: TGTGCCAGCAGCTCCCGGGACAGGGGTTTCTGCGAGCAGTACTTC. Its protein is CASSSRDRGFCEQYF.